The 10 T cell receptor beta chains in this list originate from one sample, sequenced in a study of blood T cell repertoires in COVID-19. Sequenced by immunoSEQ multiplex PCR; TCRdb stores in-frame clones only, minus some. The table has under 60,000 clones, approximately 88% seen once. Input material: peripheral blood. These receptor sequences come from a man younger than 40 with COVID-19, enrolled during active disease.

The gene calls are TRBV11-2 and TRBJ2-7; 10 positions agree with TRBD1. CDR3 length: 17 amino acids. J gave up 6 bases and V 5 bases, and 16 bases lay outside the gene matches. In germline, CDR1 is SGHAT, CDR2 FQNNGV. CDR3 bases: TGTGCCAGCAGCCGATTAAACTCCCGGGACAGGGGCTCCGAGCAGTACTTC. This encodes CASSRLNSRDRGSEQYF. Using reference TRBV11-2 and TRBJ2-7 for the parts outside the CDR3, the full variable domain is EAGVAQSPRYKIIEKRQSVAFWCNPISGHATLYWYQQILGQGPKLLIQFQNNGVVDDSQLPKDRFSAERLKGVDSTLKIQPAKLEDSAVYLCASSRLNSRDRGSEQYFGPGTRLTVT.

This clone occurred once. The chain uses TRBV5-1 and TRBJ2-2, with 7 bases lining up with TRBD1. The V and J ends lost 3 bases and 4 bases, in that order; junction bases with no gene match: 9. This CDR3 contains 16 residues. In germline, CDR1 is SGHRS, CDR2 YFSETQ. This chain's CDR3 is CASSSTQDRSTGELFF. CDR3 DNA sequence: TGCGCCAGCAGCTCGACTCAGGACAGGAGCACCGGGGAGCTGTTTTTT. Variable domain in full (rest from reference TRBV5-1 and TRBJ2-2): KAGVTQTPRYLIKTRGQQVTLSCSPISGHRSVSWYQQTPGQGLQFLFEYFSETQRNKGNFPGRFSGRQFSNSRSEMNVSTLELGDSALYLCASSSTQDRSTGELFFGEGSRLTVL.

A few counts support this clone. The chain uses TRBV19 and TRBJ1-2, with 9 nucleotides matching TRBD1. CDR1 LNHDA and CDR2 SQIVND come from the germline V gene (reference sequence). The CDR3 loop spans 14 amino acids. Trimming cost V 7 bases and J 13 bases; bases outside gene matches: 16. CDR3 loop: CASTKQGAIHGGTF. CDR3 in DNA: TGTGCCAGTACTAAACAGGGGGCGATCCATGGCGGCACCTTC.

The CDR3 spells CASSPSGGADTQYF. The CDR3 DNA reads as TGTGCCAGCAGTCCTTCTGGGGGGGCAGATACGCAGTATTTT. The chain employs TRBV28 and TRBJ2-3, with TRBD2 matching 7 bases. CDR1 is MDHEN and CDR2 is SYDVKM in the germline V gene. There are 14 residues in the CDR3. V trimming: 5 bases; J trimming: 4 bases; junction bases outside the gene matches: 6.

The chain employs TRBV19 and TRBJ2-7, with 7 bases lining up with TRBD2. The CDR3 runs 15 residues. From germline, CDR1 is LNHDA and CDR2 SQIVND (reference sequence). J was trimmed by 5 bases and V by 7 bases; bases with no gene match: 14. Written as DNA, the CDR3 is TGTGCCAGTACCGATAGCGGGCGAACTCGGGACGAGCAGTACTTC. Translation gives CASTDSGRTRDEQYF.

This clone was detected once. V is TRBV11-2 and J is TRBJ1-2; D is possibly TRBD1 (6 bases). CDR1 is SGHAT, CDR2 FQNNGV, per germline. The CDR3 sequence is 16 residues long. V gave up 4 bases and J gave up 2 bases, with 17 bases separating them. This chain's CDR3 is CASSSPGRGPNYGYTF. CDR3 nucleotides: TGTGCCAGCAGCTCTCCCGGCAGGGGACCCAACTATGGCTACACCTTC.

Worth noting for this clone: Sequence at one end of the junction differs from germline and may be a read error. Distinct nucleotide sequences in the sample also encode this CDR3. V and J are TRBV6-6 and TRBJ2-7, with D possibly TRBD2 on 6 matching bases. Germline V lookup: CDR1 MNHNY, CDR2 SVGAGI (reference sequence). The CDR3 totals 15 residues. In DNA form, the CDR3 reads TGTGCCAGCAGTTACGGGGGACTGGGCCCCTACGAGCAATACTTC. It specifies CASSYGGLGPYEQYF.

Only one count was recorded for this clone. This chain uses TRBV27 with TRBJ1-1; tentative D call: TRBD1 (6 bases). CDR3 size: 15 residues. Germline CDR1 reads MNHEY; CDR2 reads SMNVEV (reference sequence). V was shortened by 2 bases and J by 4 bases, with 14 bases between the two germline ends. The CDR3 here is CASSLAPGVGTEAFF. The CDR3 DNA sequence: TGTGCCAGCAGTTTAGCCCCAGGGGTGGGCACTGAAGCTTTCTTT.

CDR3 coding DNA: TGCAGCGTTCGCGTCCTGAACACTGAAGCTTTCTTT. Encoded protein: CSVRVLNTEAFF. V gene TRBV29-1 combines with J gene TRBJ1-1; D remains ambiguous. The V and J ends lost 5 bases and 0 bases respectively, with 7 bases between them. The length of the CDR3 is 12 residues. The germline V gene has CDR1 SQVTM and CDR2 ANQGSEA.

The chain joins TRBV5-6 to TRBJ1-5; D is perhaps TRBD1 (5 bases). This CDR3 comprises 15 residues. V lost 2 bases, J lost 5 bases, and 14 bases lay in between. Germline CDR1 SGHDT, CDR2 YYEEEE. This CDR3 reads CASSLFTLGDQPQHF. The CDR3 DNA follows: TGTGCCAGCAGCTTATTTACTCTAGGGGATCAGCCCCAGCATTTT.